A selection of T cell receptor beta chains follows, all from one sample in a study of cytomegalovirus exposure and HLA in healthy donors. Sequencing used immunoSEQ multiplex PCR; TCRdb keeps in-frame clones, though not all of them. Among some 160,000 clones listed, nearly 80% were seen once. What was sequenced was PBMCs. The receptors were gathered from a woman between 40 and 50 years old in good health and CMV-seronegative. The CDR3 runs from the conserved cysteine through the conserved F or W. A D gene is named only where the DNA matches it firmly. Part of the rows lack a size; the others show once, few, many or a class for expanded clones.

CDR3 protein: CATSREGASSYEQYF; CDR3 DNA: TGTGCCACCAGCAGAGAGGGGGCATCCTCCTACGAGCAGTACTTC; J gene: TRBJ2-7; D gene: NA; clone size: NA; V gene: TRBV15
CDR3 protein: CASRNQGEVSGANVLTF; CDR3 DNA: TGTGCCAGCAGGAATCAGGGGGAGGTCTCTGGGGCCAACGTCCTGACTTTC; J gene: TRBJ2-6; D gene: NA; clone size: NA; V gene: TRBV28
CDR3 protein: CASSHRANQPQHF; CDR3 DNA: TGTGCCAGCAGCCACAGGGCCAATCAGCCCCAGCATTTT; J gene: TRBJ1-5; D gene: NA; clone size: once; V gene: TRBV7-8
CDR3 protein: CASSLNRGDYSPLHF; CDR3 DNA: TGTGCCAGCAGCTTAAACAGGGGCGACTATTCACCCCTCCACTTT; J gene: TRBJ1-6; D gene: TRBD1; clone size: NA; V gene: TRBV7-9
CDR3 protein: CASRIGQNTGELFF; CDR3 DNA: TGCGCCAGCAGGATCGGACAGAACACCGGGGAGCTGTTTTTT; J gene: TRBJ2-2; D gene: NA; clone size: NA; V gene: TRBV10-1
CDR3 protein: CASSYRRGLTEAFF; CDR3 DNA: TGTGCCAGCAGTTACCGACGGGGATTGACTGAAGCTTTCTTT; J gene: TRBJ1-1; D gene: NA; clone size: NA; V gene: TRBV28
CDR3 protein: CASSPEGLAGGTDTQYF; CDR3 DNA: TGTGCCAGCAGCCCGGAGGGACTAGCGGGGGGCACAGATACGCAGTATTTT; J gene: TRBJ2-3; D gene: TRBD2; clone size: NA; V gene: TRBV5-8
CDR3 protein: CASSSPGQLNYEQYF; CDR3 DNA: TGTGCCAGCAGCTCCCCGGGACAGCTAAACTACGAGCAGTACTTC; J gene: TRBJ2-7; D gene: TRBD1; clone size: NA; V gene: TRBV7-9
CDR3 protein: CASSERGSPNEKLFF; CDR3 DNA: TGTGCCAGCAGTGAAAGGGGGAGTCCCAATGAAAAACTGTTTTTT; J gene: TRBJ1-4; D gene: NA; clone size: NA; V gene: TRBV2
CDR3 protein: CASSLITTNEKLFF; CDR3 DNA: TGTGCCAGCAGTTTAATAACAACTAATGAAAAACTGTTTTTT; J gene: TRBJ1-4; D gene: NA; clone size: NA; V gene: TRBV28
CDR3 protein: CASSLAAAVNQPQHF; CDR3 DNA: TGTGCCAGCAGCTTAGCGGCAGCGGTCAATCAGCCCCAGCATTTT; J gene: TRBJ1-5; D gene: NA; clone size: few; V gene: TRBV7-2
CDR3 protein: CASSFTTGSKAFF; CDR3 DNA: TGTGCCAGCAGCTTCACGACAGGGTCCAAAGCTTTCTTT; J gene: TRBJ1-1; D gene: TRBD1; clone size: NA; V gene: TRBV11-2
CDR3 protein: CASSPLSGPDTQYF; CDR3 DNA: TGCGCCAGCAGCCCGCTTTCGGGTCCAGATACGCAGTATTTT; J gene: TRBJ2-3; D gene: NA; clone size: NA; V gene: TRBV5-1
CDR3 protein: CASSQLAQADTQYF; CDR3 DNA: TGTGCCAGCAGCCAACTGGCCCAGGCAGATACGCAGTATTTT; J gene: TRBJ2-3; D gene: NA; clone size: NA; V gene: TRBV4-2
CDR3 protein: CASSLKHRDSYNSPLHF; CDR3 DNA: TGCGCCAGCAGCCTGAAACACCGGGACAGCTATAATTCACCCCTCCACTTT; J gene: TRBJ1-6; D gene: TRBD1; clone size: NA; V gene: TRBV5-1
CDR3 protein: CASSLGRQAHTIGELFF; CDR3 DNA: TGTGCCAGCAGCTTGGGCAGACAGGCGCACACCATCGGGGAGCTGTTTTTT; J gene: TRBJ2-2; D gene: NA; clone size: NA; V gene: TRBV13
CDR3 protein: CASSLAGSETQYF; CDR3 DNA: TGTGCCAGCAGCTTAGCTGGCTCAGAGACCCAGTACTTC; J gene: TRBJ2-5; D gene: NA; clone size: NA; V gene: TRBV11-3
CDR3 protein: CASSLGMEDNQPQHF; CDR3 DNA: TGTGCCAGCAGCTTAGGGATGGAGGATAATCAGCCCCAGCATTTT; J gene: TRBJ1-5; D gene: NA; clone size: NA; V gene: TRBV7-8
CDR3 protein: CASSPKTGGYNSPLHF; CDR3 DNA: TGCGCCAGCAGCCCTAAGACAGGGGGCTATAATTCACCCCTCCACTTT; J gene: TRBJ1-6; D gene: TRBD1; clone size: NA; V gene: TRBV5-1
CDR3 protein: CASSDDIRDRGGTQYF; CDR3 DNA: TGTGCCAGCAGTGATGACATCCGGGACAGGGGTGGAACTCAGTACTTC; J gene: TRBJ2-5; D gene: TRBD1; clone size: NA; V gene: TRBV6-1
CDR3 protein: CASSPVETQYF; CDR3 DNA: TGTGCCAGCAGTCCCGTTGAGACCCAGTACTTC; J gene: TRBJ2-5; D gene: NA; clone size: NA; V gene: TRBV2
CDR3 protein: CASSIAGGTRGYTF; CDR3 DNA: TGTGCCAGTAGTATAGCCGGGGGGACCCGTGGCTACACCTTC; J gene: TRBJ1-2; D gene: NA; clone size: NA; V gene: TRBV19
CDR3 protein: CASRRGMAEAFF; CDR3 DNA: TGTGCCAGCCGCAGGGGGATGGCTGAAGCTTTCTTT; J gene: TRBJ1-1; D gene: TRBD1; clone size: medium-sized; V gene: TRBV28
CDR3 protein: CASSPSRQQGSPQTGYTF; CDR3 DNA: TGCGCCAGCAGCCCCTCCAGGCAACAGGGTTCCCCTCAGACTGGCTACACCTTC; J gene: TRBJ1-2; D gene: NA; clone size: NA; V gene: TRBV5-1
CDR3 protein: CASSLTQGKDEQYF; CDR3 DNA: TGTGCCAGCAGTTTAACACAGGGGAAAGACGAGCAGTACTTC; J gene: TRBJ2-7; D gene: TRBD1; clone size: NA; V gene: TRBV28
CDR3 protein: CASSLAGDYTDTQYF; CDR3 DNA: TGCGCCAGCAGCTTGGCCGGGGATTACACAGATACGCAGTATTTT; J gene: TRBJ2-3; D gene: NA; clone size: few; V gene: TRBV5-1
CDR3 protein: CASSRGVEGGNEKLFF; CDR3 DNA: TGTGCCAGCAGCCGCGGCGTCGAGGGCGGGAATGAAAAACTGTTTTTT; J gene: TRBJ1-4; D gene: NA; clone size: few; V gene: TRBV5-4
CDR3 protein: CASSLDRFQETQYF; CDR3 DNA: TGTGCCAGCAGCTTGGACAGGTTCCAAGAGACCCAGTACTTC; J gene: TRBJ2-5; D gene: NA; clone size: NA; V gene: TRBV5-6
CDR3 protein: CASSYRDRAYGYTF; CDR3 DNA: TGTGCCAGCAGTTACAGGGACAGGGCCTATGGCTACACCTTC; J gene: TRBJ1-2; D gene: TRBD1; clone size: NA; V gene: TRBV28
CDR3 protein: CASSYAGQEQYF; CDR3 DNA: TGTGCCAGCAGTTATGCCGGACAGGAGCAGTACTTC; J gene: TRBJ2-7; D gene: NA; clone size: NA; V gene: TRBV6-5
CDR3 protein: CASKSAPGEQFF; CDR3 DNA: TGTGCCAGCAAGAGTGCCCCGGGGGAGCAGTTCTTC; J gene: TRBJ2-1; D gene: NA; clone size: NA; V gene: TRBV6-4
CDR3 protein: CASSRGTGGTEAFF; CDR3 DNA: TGTGCCAGCTCGCGAGGGACAGGGGGCACTGAAGCTTTCTTT; J gene: TRBJ1-1; D gene: TRBD1; clone size: NA; V gene: TRBV7-8
CDR3 protein: CATSSRTGDYEQYF; CDR3 DNA: TGTGCCACCAGCAGTAGGACAGGGGACTACGAGCAGTACTTC; J gene: TRBJ2-7; D gene: TRBD1; clone size: NA; V gene: TRBV15
CDR3 protein: CASSLKRGNSPLHF; CDR3 DNA: TGTGCCAGCAGCTTGAAAAGGGGGAATTCACCCCTCCACTTT; J gene: TRBJ1-6; D gene: NA; clone size: NA; V gene: TRBV5-4
CDR3 protein: CASSTRTGGHSPLHF; CDR3 DNA: TGTGCCAGCAGTACGCGGACAGGGGGACATTCACCCCTCCACTTT; J gene: TRBJ1-6; D gene: TRBD1; clone size: NA; V gene: TRBV28
CDR3 protein: CASSLRQGGSEAFF; CDR3 DNA: TGCGCCAGCAGCTTAAGACAGGGTGGGTCTGAAGCTTTCTTT; J gene: TRBJ1-1; D gene: TRBD1; clone size: NA; V gene: TRBV5-1
CDR3 protein: CASSAGDYLNTEAFF; CDR3 DNA: TGTGCCAGCAGTGCAGGGGATTACCTGAACACTGAAGCTTTCTTT; J gene: TRBJ1-1; D gene: NA; clone size: NA; V gene: TRBV6-1
CDR3 protein: CASSFLGQGSRQYF; CDR3 DNA: TGTGCCAGCAGCTTCTTGGGACAGGGGAGTCGGCAGTACTTC; J gene: TRBJ2-7; D gene: TRBD1; clone size: NA; V gene: TRBV5-8
CDR3 protein: CASSARNSNQPQHF; CDR3 DNA: TGTGCCAGCAGTGCCAGGAATAGCAATCAGCCCCAGCATTTT; J gene: TRBJ1-5; D gene: NA; clone size: few; V gene: TRBV6-1
CDR3 protein: CASSLPLSGGAIGELFF; CDR3 DNA: TGCGCCAGCAGCTTGCCCCTCAGCGGGGGGGCGATCGGGGAGCTGTTTTTT; J gene: TRBJ2-2; D gene: TRBD2; clone size: NA; V gene: TRBV5-1